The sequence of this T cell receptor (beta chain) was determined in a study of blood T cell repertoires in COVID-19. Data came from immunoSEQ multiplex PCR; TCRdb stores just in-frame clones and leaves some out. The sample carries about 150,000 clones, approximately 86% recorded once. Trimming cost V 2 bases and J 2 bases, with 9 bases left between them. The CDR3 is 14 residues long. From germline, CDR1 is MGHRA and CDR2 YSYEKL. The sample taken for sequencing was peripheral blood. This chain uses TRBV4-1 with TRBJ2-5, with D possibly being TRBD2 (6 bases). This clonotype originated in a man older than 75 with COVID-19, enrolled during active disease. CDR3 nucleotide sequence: TGCGCCAGCAGCCAACCGGGACTTCAAGAGACCCAGTACTTC. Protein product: CASSQPGLQETQYF.